A single sample is the source of the 23 T cell receptor beta chains below, sequenced in a study of PD-L1 blockade in urothelial cancer. Profiled with immunoSEQ multiplex PCR; TCRdb holds only in-frame clones, not every one. In the table there are 43,000 or so clones, approximately 80% of which are singletons. The time point is: pretreatment peripheral blood. This sample comprised PBMCs, obtained around atezolizumab (anti-PD-L1) treatment. Every receptor here comes from a man between 60 and 70 years old with urothelial cancer.

J is TRBJ2-1 and V is TRBV4-3; no clear D gene. CDR3 length equals 14 residues. The germline CDR1 and CDR2 sequences are LGHNA and YSLEER. The germline V and J ends were trimmed by 4 bases and 6 bases, with 13 bases remaining between them. CDR3 in DNA: TGCGCCAGCAGCCCAAACCCAGGTATCAATGAGCAGTTCTTC. This gives the protein CASSPNPGINEQFF.

This sequence joins TRBV7-2 and TRBJ1-3; no clear D. Between the trimmed V and J ends, which lost 0 bases and 8 bases, there was a span of 5 bases. The CDR3 is made up of 12 amino acids. CDR1 is SGHTA, CDR2 FQGNSA, per germline. CDR3 sequence: CASSLAGDTIYF. DNA of the CDR3: TGTGCCAGCAGCTTAGCGGGAGACACCATATATTTT.

The V gene is TRBV5-6, the J gene TRBJ1-1; unclear D gene. The CDR3 is made up of 15 amino acids. Trimming stripped 0 bases from V and 0 bases from J, with 9 bases between. Germline loops: CDR1 SGHDT, CDR2 YYEEEE. The CDR3 sequence: CASSLGRLLNTEAFF. The CDR3 DNA follows: TGTGCCAGCAGCTTGGGGCGGTTATTGAACACTGAAGCTTTCTTT.

This chain connects TRBV5-4 to TRBJ2-3; weak D call: TRBD1 (6 bases). The CDR3 covers 11 residues. The V gene lost 10 bases and the J gene lost 3 bases, with 9 bases spanning the gap. CDR1 is SGHNT, CDR2 YYREEE, per germline (reference sequence). CDR3 nucleotide sequence: TGTGCCGAGGGGGAGACAGATACGCAGTATTTT. This translates into CAEGETDTQYF.

The chain employs TRBV4-2 and TRBJ2-7; the match to TRBD2 covers 10 bases. V trimming: 4 bases; J trimming: 3 bases; junction bases outside the gene matches: 6. CDR1 and CDR2 from the germline V gene are LGHNA and YNFKEQ. The CDR3 is 15 residues long. The CDR3 DNA sequence: TGTGCCAGCAGCCTGAGGACTAGCGGAGACTACGAGCAGTACTTC. The encoded protein is CASSLRTSGDYEQYF.

The chain carries TRBV14 and TRBJ1-1, with 8 bases identical to TRBD1. Per germline, CDR1 SGHDN and CDR2 FVKESK. V gave up 4 bases and J gave up 1 base; unmatched junction bases: 5. This CDR3 region has 15 residues. The CDR3 loop is CASSPLGQGNTEAFF. The CDR3 DNA reads TGTGCCAGCAGCCCCCTCGGACAGGGGAACACTGAAGCTTTCTTT.

This chain joins TRBV28 and TRBJ2-7; TRBD2 matches 10 bases. Trimming at V came to 7 bases and at J to 5 bases, leaving 11 bases not matched to a gene. The length of the CDR3 is 15 residues. In germline, CDR1 is MDHEN, CDR2 SYDVKM. CDR3 nucleotide sequence: TGTGCCAGCAACGTCCTAGCGGGAGTACCCCACGAGCAGTACTTC. It specifies CASNVLAGVPHEQYF.

The chain employs TRBV29-1 and TRBJ2-6; 8 bases are a match to TRBD1. After removal of 4 bases from V and 1 base from J, the junction contained 3 bases not matched to a gene. CDR1 and CDR2 (germline): SQVTM, ANQGSEA. The CDR3 totals 15 residues. The CDR3 spells CSVAYRGSGANVLTF. The CDR3 DNA sequence: TGCAGCGTTGCCTACAGGGGGTCTGGGGCCAACGTCCTGACTTTC.

This chain connects TRBV7-2 to TRBJ2-1; D is unclear. Looked up from germline, CDR1 is SGHTA and CDR2 is FQGNSA. The CDR3 loop spans 12 amino acids. Trimming took off 3 bases at V and 7 bases at J, with 7 bases between the two ends. This CDR3 is CASSFLGNEQFF. CDR3 nucleotide sequence: TGTGCCAGCAGCTTCCTCGGGAATGAGCAGTTCTTC.

This clone has a handful of counts. J is TRBJ2-1 and V is TRBV11-2; 7 nucleotides agree with TRBD2. CDR3 length equals 15 residues. CDR1 is SGHAT and CDR2 is FQNNGV in the germline V gene. The ends lost 5 bases at V and 4 bases at J; junction bases unmatched: 8. The CDR3 is CASSKAGTTYNEQFF. The DNA for the CDR3 is TGTGCCAGCAGCAAAGCCGGGACTACGTACAATGAGCAGTTCTTC.

The rearrangement uses TRBV30 and TRBJ2-3, with 8 bases lining up with TRBD1. V trimming: 4 bases; J trimming: 2 bases; junction bases outside the gene matches: 2. Germline-derived CDR1 and CDR2 are GTSNPN and SVGIG (reference sequence). The CDR3 is made up of 13 amino acids. CDR3 sequence: CAWTGGSTDTQYF. The CDR3 bases are TGTGCCTGGACAGGGGGCTCCACAGATACGCAGTATTTT.

The sample holds one count of this clone. J is TRBJ2-3 and V is TRBV27, with a tentative D call TRBD2 (6 bases). V was pared by 7 bases and J by 0 bases, with 14 bases between. CDR3 size: 15 residues. Germline V gene sequence: CDR1 MNHEY, CDR2 SMNVEV (reference sequence). In nucleotides, the CDR3 is TGTGCCAGCACCGCCCAGGGACTTAGCACAGATACGCAGTATTTT. Residues: CASTAQGLSTDTQYF.

This chain uses TRBV5-1 with TRBJ2-1; 8 positions agree with TRBD2. Trimming cost V 4 bases and J 6 bases; bases outside gene matches: 18. This CDR3 comprises 18 residues. Germline V gene sequence: CDR1 SGHRS, CDR2 YFSETQ. The CDR3 sequence: CASSPKGGGPFLSNEQFF. The CDR3 DNA reads as TGCGCCAGCAGCCCCAAGGGCGGGGGGCCTTTTCTCTCCAATGAGCAGTTCTTC.

The chain couples TRBV7-8 to TRBJ1-5, with 7 bases matching TRBD1. The CDR3 totals 14 residues. CDR1 is SGHVS and CDR2 is FQNEAQ in the germline V gene. Trimming cost V 3 bases and J 4 bases; bases outside gene matches: 3. For the CDR3, the DNA is TGTGCCAGCAGCTTGGGACAGCCTAATCAGCCCCAGCATTTT. It codes for CASSLGQPNQPQHF. Combining the CDR3 with reference TRBV7-8 and TRBJ1-5 gives the whole variable domain GAGVSQSPRYKVAKRGQDVALRCDPISGHVSLFWYQQALGQGPEFLTYFQNEAQLDKSGLPSDRFFAERPEGSVSTLKIQRTQQEDSAVYLCASSLGQPNQPQHFGDGTRLSIL.

The chain has TRBV5-1 and TRBJ2-3; TRBD2 aligns across 8 bases. The CDR3 runs 16 residues. V lost 4 bases, J lost 3 bases, and 10 bases stayed unmatched. CDR1 and CDR2 (germline): SGHRS, YFSETQ. The CDR3 DNA is TGCGCCAGCAGCCGGGCTGCGAGCGGGGGTACAGATACGCAGTATTTT. Its protein product is CASSRAASGGTDTQYF.

This clone showed up just once. This chain links TRBV25-1 with TRBJ1-1, with D possibly TRBD1 on 5 matching bases. CDR1 MGHDK and CDR2 SYGVNS come from the germline V gene. The CDR3 totals 14 residues. The V gene lost 1 base and the J gene lost 6 bases, with 12 bases spanning the gap. CDR3 DNA sequence: TGTGCCAGCAGTGAATGGGGGGGAAATTCTGAAGCTTTCTTT. This sequence encodes CASSEWGGNSEAFF.

This clone was observed once. The chain recombines TRBV6-5 with TRBJ1-1; D gene unclear. The CDR3 consists of 13 residues. CDR1 is MNHEY, CDR2 SVGAGI, per germline. The V end lost 4 bases, the J end lost 7 bases, and 13 bases lay between the germline ends. CDR3 sequence reads: CASSFGSDFEAFF. As DNA, the CDR3 is TGTGCCAGCAGTTTCGGCAGTGACTTTGAAGCTTTCTTT.

V gene TRBV19 combines with J gene TRBJ2-7; D may be TRBD2 (6 bases). The CDR3 totals 13 residues. The V gene's germline CDR1 is LNHDA and CDR2 SQIVND (reference sequence). Trimming cost V 4 bases and J 7 bases, with 14 bases left between them. The CDR3 bases are TGTGCCAGTAGTACGGGCCCCCGGGGGGAGCAGTACTTC. Protein: CASSTGPRGEQYF.

The rearrangement uses TRBV7-2 and TRBJ2-7; D is ambiguous. CDR3 length equals 15 residues. Germline V CDR1 and CDR2: SGHTA, FQGNSA. The germline V and J ends were trimmed by 5 bases and 4 bases, with 18 bases remaining between them. The CDR3 here is CASSRRQTTGYEQYF. As DNA, the CDR3 is TGTGCCAGCAGCCGGCGACAAACAACTGGATACGAGCAGTACTTC.

The rearrangement links TRBV5-1 to TRBJ2-1; weak D call: TRBD2 (6 bases). The V gene's germline CDR1 is SGHRS and CDR2 YFSETQ. Trimming took 2 bases from V and 6 from J, leaving 12 bases between them. The CDR3 covers 14 residues. The CDR3 region has the DNA TGCGCCAGCAGCTTACGGGACTCGGTCAATGAGCAGTTCTTC. Protein product: CASSLRDSVNEQFF.

In this sample, this clone turned up a few times. The rearrangement uses TRBV6-5 and TRBJ2-7; 8 bases fit TRBD1. Per germline, CDR1 MNHEY and CDR2 SVGAGI. This CDR3 region has 15 residues. Losses at the gene ends were 0 bases for V and 2 bases for J; bases not matched to a gene: 3. DNA for the CDR3: TGTGCCAGCAGTTACTCTTCGGGACAGGCCTACGAGCAGTACTTC. It translates to CASSYSSGQAYEQYF.

The chain uses TRBV23-1 and TRBJ1-5; TRBD1 matches at 8 bases. TRBV23-1 is reported as an ORF; its role is uncertain. The CDR3 totals 16 residues. V gave up 2 bases and J gave up 7 bases; unmatched junction bases: 10. As DNA, the CDR3 is TGCGCCAGCAGTCAACACAGGGGGGAAGGGAAACAGCCCCAGCATTTT. Translating it yields CASSQHRGEGKQPQHF.

V gene TRBV19 combines with J gene TRBJ1-2, with TRBD1 matching 7 bases. V was clipped by 4 bases and J by 14 bases; unmatched bases: 13. This CDR3 has 13 residues. Germline loops: CDR1 LNHDA, CDR2 SQIVND (reference sequence). The CDR3 sequence: CASSTGDRPTRTF. CDR3 DNA: TGTGCCAGTAGTACGGGGGACAGACCCACCAGGACCTTC.